This T cell receptor beta chain was profiled in a study of cytomegalovirus exposure and HLA in healthy donors. The study's findings and limits: Follow-up analysis found HLA locus-dependent TCR association rates, highest for DRB1 and lowest for HLA-C. HLA-A and HLA-B allele assignments for most subjects were reportedly predicted accurately using TCR beta sequences.

With respect to this clone: The antigen is undetermined.

The V gene's germline CDR1 is ENHRY and CDR2 SYGVKD. The CDR3 is 13 residues long. The V and J ends lost 6 bases and 8 bases respectively, with 13 bases between them. PCR involved 60 Vbeta and 13 Jbeta primers. TCRdb keeps only in-frame clones here, not all; method: immunoSEQ multiplex PCR. The sample holds about 210,000 clones; around 83% are singletons and the top ten take approximately 10%. Input material: PBMCs. The sequence came from a woman between 50 and 59 years old in good health and CMV-seropositive. J is TRBJ2-2 and V is TRBV10-3; possibly TRBD1 for D (6 bases). The CDR3 loop is CAISLQGTGELFF. CDR3 sequence (DNA): TGTGCCATCAGCTTACAGGGTACGGGGGAGCTGTTTTTT.